The entry below describes one T cell receptor (beta chain). This clone was observed a handful of times. Its specific antigen is unknown. Base-call qualities are not available, and no considerably larger clone is one nucleotide away. The entry originates in a study of cytomegalovirus exposure and HLA in healthy donors (dated by TCRdb to 2016 to 2017). Background for the entire study: According to an earlier analysis of 587 of the donors, roughly 180 million T cells yielded some 110 million unique TCR beta sequences and approximately 280 Gb of sequence data. In a later analysis, previously published TCR beta repertoires from about 670 donors were re-analyzed and high-resolution HLA genotyping was added so that TCR occurrence patterns could be studied. Donor age, sex, ethnicity and CMV serostatus were compiled alongside the repertoire data. Typing coverage varied by locus: roughly 629-630 donors for A, B, C, DRB1 and DQB1; more than 500 for DQA1; more than 600 for DPA1; about 450 for DPB1. An early release covering over 500 HLA-typed donors comprised approximately 300 gigabases of sequencing data and around 80 million unique TCR sequences. Four or five DR-DQ haplotypes were treated as single units for association and clustering because of strong linkage in the cohort. Using immunosequencing, the study profiled T cell repertoires from around 680 subjects and related those repertoires to cytomegalovirus serostatus. Across roughly 420 genotyped donors of the cohort, an average of roughly 250,000 unique TCR beta nucleotide sequences per donor were sequenced, and approximately 19% of those sequences were non-productive. HLA typing included class I and class II loci at four-digit resolution. Among the roughly 410 genotyped donors, 75% to 90% belonged to the genetic ancestry cluster associated with self-reported Caucasian donors. Genome-wide SNP genotypes for about 60% of the 666 donors were used in a later genetic analysis, which treated that subset as a discovery cohort. All discovery cohort repertoires had been generated on a single sequencing platform. A separate validation cohort of over 95 different subjects was used in addition to the approximately 700-subject first cohort. To predict cytomegalovirus infection status, the study brought together high-throughput TCR immunosequencing, statistical association of individual TCRs with disease status, and machine learning. The aim of the study was to test whether cataloging public T cell receptors could identify signatures of past pathogen exposure. The later analysis used no new phenotypic data to find candidate immune exposures, relying instead on TCR beta sequences and their occurrence across donors. An earlier analysis of several hundred of the donors applied high-throughput TCR beta sequencing to assess whether each TCR beta V gene segment acted as functional or pseudogenic. Results the study describes overall, beyond this receptor: Broadly in line with IMGT annotations, most TCR beta V segments showed up in productive rearrangements about 87% or about 30% of the time in an earlier analysis of approximately 640 of the donors. Because counts were too low, approximately 18 rarely observed V segments, including chromosome 9 orphons, were excluded from the earlier analysis of under 650 of the donors. Correlated functional status among segregating V segments might be attributable to linkage disequilibrium, but an unknown experimental factor could not be ruled out. In a later analysis, some 17,000 TCR beta sequences were associated with specific HLA alleles at a false discovery rate of 0.05. An association between a missense DCLRE1C variant and V-gene and J-gene trimming of TCR beta chains was found in a later genetic analysis and replicated in an independent cohort. A later analysis found that TCR association rates varied across HLA loci, with DRB1 alleles showing the most associated TCRs and HLA-C alleles the fewest. Only TCR beta chains were sequenced in this cohort, and the absence of alpha or paired-chain data limited detectable features. Most CMV-associated TCR beta chains appeared to be HLA-restricted in a later analysis, and the HLA associations seemed to be driven largely by CMV exposure. A later analysis reported that several top co-occurrence clusters appeared linked to parvovirus B19, influenza, CMV and Epstein-Barr virus. The classifier was reported to diagnose cytomegalovirus status with high specificity and sensitivity in both the original and validation cohorts. A later genetic analysis reported fewer N-insertions in productive TCRs among donors in an Asian-associated ancestry cluster than the roughly 670-donor mean. CMV serostatus was the only immune exposure information available for the cohort. A further reported finding was that TCR beta sequences accurately predicted the HLA-A and HLA-B alleles for most subjects in the first cohort. A cluster of highly shared sequence variants was judged likely to represent a technical artifact of the sequencing pipeline. In a later analysis, HLA-associated TCR beta chains showed more clonal expansion and lower generation probabilities than non-associated chains that were equally common. The authors suggested that the approach could potentially be extended to other disease states and immunological phenotypes. A total of 150 to 200 TCR beta chains were listed by the study as associated with cytomegalovirus. A few of the identified cytomegalovirus-associated TCR beta chains were confirmed in vitro to be specific for cytomegalovirus antigens. Assigning TCR associations to individual alleles was difficult when HLA alleles, especially DR and DQ, strongly co-occurred. Because some donors lacked HLA typing at each locus, the association tests relied only on the typed subset. Most TCR sequences were seen in very few donors, while some public TCRs were found in many individuals. The presence/absence analyses assumed that sequencing depth was roughly uniform across donors, and that assumption may not be true.

Library preparation employed the immunoSEQ multiplex PCR assay. The multiplex PCR relied on a mix of 60 forward primers for TCR Vbeta segments and 13 reverse primers for TCR Jbeta segments. A multiplex PCR assay on genomic DNA amplified the CDR3 region of rearranged TCR beta genes. Amplified TCR beta libraries were sequenced as 87-base-pair reads on the Illumina HiSeq System. On the authors' methods: Across the roughly 700 repertoires, a later analysis counted approximately 75 million unique TCR beta chains, around 10 million of which were shared by at least two donors. A nearest-neighbor algorithm error-corrected the raw reads and collapsed the reads into unique sequences, merging closely related sequences to remove PCR and sequencing errors. To assign V, D and J gene segments, CDR3 sequences were aligned to IMGT reference sequences. For a sequence to be retained, a match of at least six nucleotides to both a V gene segment and a J gene segment was required. Rearrangements were classified as productive when the CDR3 lacked stop codons and remained in frame with V and J, and all other rearrangements were classified as non-productive. CDR3 was defined according to IMGT convention as the region running from the second conserved V-encoded cysteine to the conserved J-encoded phenylalanine. The earlier analysis of approximately 590 of the donors excluded any sequence lacking an unambiguous match to a single V gene segment. An earlier analysis of 587 of the donors classified V segments as functional when productive rearrangements were above 56.7% and as segregating when the standard deviation between donors was above 5%. A statistical classification framework was built to diagnose cytomegalovirus status from the catalog of TCR beta chain sequences. In a later analysis, TCR nucleotide sequences were compared against IMGT/GENE-DB human TR gene sequences so that V and J genes could be assigned. The TCRdist pipeline was used in a later analysis to assign CDR3 sequences and most-parsimonious VDJ recombination scenarios. In a later analysis, every TCR beta chain was defined by the combination of its CDR3 amino acid sequence and its V-gene family, and reads without a unique V-gene family were dropped. As a way to deal with suspected cross-contamination and a sequencing artifact, a later analysis dropped over 550 nucleotide sequences that were highly shared and had low generation probability. A later analysis calculated a clonal expansion index for each public chain from normalized within-repertoire ranks of inferred template counts. A later analysis computed generation probabilities with a VDJ recombination model fitted to out-of-frame rearrangements, and checked the results against IGoR. Hypergeometric tests were used in a later analysis to score TCR-TCR, TCR-HLA and TCR-CMV co-occurrence, with a repertoire-size bias correction applied to the TCR pairs. False discovery rates were estimated in a later analysis by permuting HLA or CMV assignments 20 times. In a later analysis, co-occurring TCRs were grouped using DBSCAN, and TCRdist sequence similarity was added for clustering within HLA-allele-positive subsets. Repertoires with fewer than 30,000 or more than 120,000 public chains, plus five repertoires with anomalous nucleotide sharing, were excluded from co-occurrence clustering. TCRdb stores this immuneACCESS table with in-frame sequences only. Part of the clones is absent; in the studies checked, under half of the shortfall reflects unresolved V genes, and no reason is known for the rest. The V and J calls and clone size are taken from that table; D and trimming were inferred from the DNA. The sample table lists more than 150,000 clones, 60% to 80% of them with a count of one. The ten largest clones capture roughly 7.8% of the sample.

The cohort comprised 666 healthy bone marrow donors. At the time of sampling, all cohort members were nominally healthy, though unrecorded immune exposures were likely present. The donor tested CMV seropositive and was one of the 289 seropositive cohort members. Every donor gave a peripheral blood sample, and the peripheral blood mononuclear cells from that sample were used for TCR beta sequencing. Genomic DNA extraction from the blood cell samples was performed with the Qiagen DNeasy Blood Extraction Kit. This TCR derives from a woman in her forties in good health and CMV-seropositive. Sequencing used PBMCs.

The CDR3 is CASSPRLVQNTEAFF. The nucleotide sequence reads as follows: TGTGCCAGCAGCCCCCGACTGGTGCAGAACACTGAAGCTTTCTTT. The rearranged segments are TRBV7-2 and TRBJ1-1; no confident D gene assignment can be made. From cysteine to phenylalanine, the CDR3 is 15 amino acids long. Just CDR3 DNA is preserved here, 45 bases in frame from base 1. From a lookup of the germline V gene, CDR1 and CDR2 are SGHTA and FQGNSA. The V and J ends are trimmed by 5 bases and 1 base, leaving 14 bases between them.